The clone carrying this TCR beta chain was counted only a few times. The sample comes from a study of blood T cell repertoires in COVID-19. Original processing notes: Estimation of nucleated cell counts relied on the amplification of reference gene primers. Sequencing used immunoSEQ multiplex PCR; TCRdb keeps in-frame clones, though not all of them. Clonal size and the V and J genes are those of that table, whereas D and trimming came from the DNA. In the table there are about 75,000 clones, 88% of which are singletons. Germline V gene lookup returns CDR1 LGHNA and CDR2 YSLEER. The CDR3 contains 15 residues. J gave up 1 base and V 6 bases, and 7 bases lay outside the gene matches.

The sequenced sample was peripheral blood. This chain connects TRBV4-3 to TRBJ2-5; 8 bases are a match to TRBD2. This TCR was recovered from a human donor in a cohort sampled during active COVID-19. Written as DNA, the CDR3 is TGCGCCAGCAGTCCCCTAGCGGGTCCCCAAGAGACCCAGTACTTC. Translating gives CASSPLAGPQETQYF.